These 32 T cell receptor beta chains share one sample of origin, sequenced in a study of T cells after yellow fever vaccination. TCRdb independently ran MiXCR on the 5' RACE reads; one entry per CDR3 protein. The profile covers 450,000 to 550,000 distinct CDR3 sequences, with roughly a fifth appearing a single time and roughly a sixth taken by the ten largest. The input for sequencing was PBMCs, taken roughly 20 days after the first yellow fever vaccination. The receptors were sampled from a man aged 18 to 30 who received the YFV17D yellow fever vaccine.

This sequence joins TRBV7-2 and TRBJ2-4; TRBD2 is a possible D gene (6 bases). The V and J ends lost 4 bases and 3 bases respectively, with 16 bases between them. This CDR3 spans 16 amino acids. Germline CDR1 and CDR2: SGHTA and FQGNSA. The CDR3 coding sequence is TGTGCCAGCAGCTCGGGACTCGGGATGGGCAAAAACATTCAGTACTTC. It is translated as CASSSGLGMGKNIQYF. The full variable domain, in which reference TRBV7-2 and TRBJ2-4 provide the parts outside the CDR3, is GAGVSQSPSNKVTEKGKDVELRCDPISGHTALYWYRQSLGQGLEFLIYFQGNSAPDKSGLPSDRFSAERTGGSVSTLTIQRTQQEDSAVYLCASSSGLGMGKNIQYFGAGTRLSVL.

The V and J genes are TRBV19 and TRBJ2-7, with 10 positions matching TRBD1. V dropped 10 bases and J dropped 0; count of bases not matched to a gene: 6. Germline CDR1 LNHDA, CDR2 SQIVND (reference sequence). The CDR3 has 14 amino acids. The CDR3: CATSGQGVSYEQYF. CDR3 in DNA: TGTGCCACCTCTGGACAGGGGGTCTCCTACGAGCAGTACTTC. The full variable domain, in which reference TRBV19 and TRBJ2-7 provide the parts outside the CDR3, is DGGITQSPKYLFRKEGQNVTLSCEQNLNHDAMYWYRQDPGQGLRLIYYSQIVNDFQKGDIAEGYSVSREKKESFPLTVTSAQKNPTAFYLCATSGQGVSYEQYFGPGTRLTVT.

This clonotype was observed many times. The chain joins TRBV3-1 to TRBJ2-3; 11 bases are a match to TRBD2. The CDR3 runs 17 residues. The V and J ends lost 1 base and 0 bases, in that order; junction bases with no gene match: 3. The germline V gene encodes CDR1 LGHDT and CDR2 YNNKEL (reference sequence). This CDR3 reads CASSQGLAGISTDTQYF. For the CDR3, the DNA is TGTGCCAGCAGCCAAGGACTAGCGGGGATAAGCACAGATACGCAGTATTTT.

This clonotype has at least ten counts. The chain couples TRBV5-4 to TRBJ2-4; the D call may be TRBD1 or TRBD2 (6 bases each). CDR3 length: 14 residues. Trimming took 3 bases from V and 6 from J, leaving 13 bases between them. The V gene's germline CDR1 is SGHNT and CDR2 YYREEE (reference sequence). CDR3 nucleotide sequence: TGTGCCAGCAGCTCCCCAGGGGAGGCAAACATTCAGTACTTC. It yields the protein CASSSPGEANIQYF.

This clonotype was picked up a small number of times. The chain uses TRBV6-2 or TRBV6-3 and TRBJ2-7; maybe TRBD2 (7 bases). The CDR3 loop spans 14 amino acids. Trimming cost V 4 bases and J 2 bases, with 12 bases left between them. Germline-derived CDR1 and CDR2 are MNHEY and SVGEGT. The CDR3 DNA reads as TGTGCCAGCAGTTTAAGGGGGGGAACCTACGAGCAGTACTTC. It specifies CASSLRGGTYEQYF.

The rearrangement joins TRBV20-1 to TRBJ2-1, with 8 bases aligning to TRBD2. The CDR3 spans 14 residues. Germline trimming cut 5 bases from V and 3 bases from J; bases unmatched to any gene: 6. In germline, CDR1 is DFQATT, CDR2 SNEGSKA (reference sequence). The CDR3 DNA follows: TGCAGTGCTGTCAATAGCGGGGTCTACAATGAGCAGTTCTTC. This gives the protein CSAVNSGVYNEQFF.

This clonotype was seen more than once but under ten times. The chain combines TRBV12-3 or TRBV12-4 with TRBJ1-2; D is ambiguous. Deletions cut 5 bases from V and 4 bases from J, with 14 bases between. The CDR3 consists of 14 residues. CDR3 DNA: TGTGCCAGCAGTCCGTTCGCGGGAAGCTATGGCTACACCTTC. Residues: CASSPFAGSYGYTF.

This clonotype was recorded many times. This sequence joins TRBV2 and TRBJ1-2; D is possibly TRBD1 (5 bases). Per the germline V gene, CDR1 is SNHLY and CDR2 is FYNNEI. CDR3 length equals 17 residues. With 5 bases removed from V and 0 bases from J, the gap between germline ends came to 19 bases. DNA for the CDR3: TGTGCCAGCAGTCCCCTTGGTGGGACCAAAGCTAACTATGGCTACACCTTC. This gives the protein CASSPLGGTKANYGYTF.

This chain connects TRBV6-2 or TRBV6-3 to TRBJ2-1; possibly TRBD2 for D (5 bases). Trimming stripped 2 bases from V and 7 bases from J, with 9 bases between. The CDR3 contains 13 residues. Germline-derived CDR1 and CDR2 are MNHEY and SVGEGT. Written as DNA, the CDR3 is TGTGCCAGCAGTTACGACCGCGGGAATGAGCAGTTCTTC. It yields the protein CASSYDRGNEQFF.

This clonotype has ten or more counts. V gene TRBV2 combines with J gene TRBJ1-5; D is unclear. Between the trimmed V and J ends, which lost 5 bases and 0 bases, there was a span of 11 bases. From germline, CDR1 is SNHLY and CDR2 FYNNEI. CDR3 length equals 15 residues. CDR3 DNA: TGTGCCAGCAGTAAGAGTACGGTTAGCAATCAGCCCCAGCATTTT. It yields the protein CASSKSTVSNQPQHF.

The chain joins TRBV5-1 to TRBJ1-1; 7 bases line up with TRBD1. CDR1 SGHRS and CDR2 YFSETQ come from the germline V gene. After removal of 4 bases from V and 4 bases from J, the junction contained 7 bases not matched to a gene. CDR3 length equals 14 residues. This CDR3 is CASSAQGLGTEAFF. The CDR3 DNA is TGCGCCAGCAGCGCACAGGGGTTGGGCACTGAAGCTTTCTTT.

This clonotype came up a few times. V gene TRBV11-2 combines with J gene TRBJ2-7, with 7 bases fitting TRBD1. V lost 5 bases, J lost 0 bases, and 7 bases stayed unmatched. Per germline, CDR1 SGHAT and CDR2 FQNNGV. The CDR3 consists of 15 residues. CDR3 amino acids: CASSPEDRSSYEQYF. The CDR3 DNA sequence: TGTGCCAGCAGCCCCGAGGACAGGAGCTCCTACGAGCAGTACTTC.

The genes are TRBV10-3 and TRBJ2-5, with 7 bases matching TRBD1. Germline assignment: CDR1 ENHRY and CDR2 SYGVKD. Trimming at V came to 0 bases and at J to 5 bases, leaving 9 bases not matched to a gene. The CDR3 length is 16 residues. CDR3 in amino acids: CAISESQTGSRETQYF. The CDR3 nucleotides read TGTGCCATCAGTGAGTCTCAGACAGGGTCGAGGGAGACCCAGTACTTC.

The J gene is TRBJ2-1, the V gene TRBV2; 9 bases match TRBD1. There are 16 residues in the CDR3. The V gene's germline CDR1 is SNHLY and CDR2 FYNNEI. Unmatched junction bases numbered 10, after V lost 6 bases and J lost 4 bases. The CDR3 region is CASRAGQGMTYNEQFF. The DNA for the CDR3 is TGTGCCAGCAGGGCCGGACAGGGGATGACGTACAATGAGCAGTTCTTC.

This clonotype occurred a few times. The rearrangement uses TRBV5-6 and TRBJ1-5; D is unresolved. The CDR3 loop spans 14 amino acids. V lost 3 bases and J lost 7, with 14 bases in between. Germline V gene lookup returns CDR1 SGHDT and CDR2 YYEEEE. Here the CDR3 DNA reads TGTGCCAGCAGCTCTCGGGTATCCAGACAGCCCCAGCATTTT. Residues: CASSSRVSRQPQHF.

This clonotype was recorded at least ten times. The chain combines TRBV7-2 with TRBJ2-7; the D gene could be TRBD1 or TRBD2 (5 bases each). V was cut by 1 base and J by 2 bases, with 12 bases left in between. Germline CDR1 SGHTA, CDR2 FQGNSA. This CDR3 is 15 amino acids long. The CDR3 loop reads CASSLGGTGAYEQYF. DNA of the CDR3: TGTGCCAGCAGCTTAGGTGGGACCGGCGCCTACGAGCAGTACTTC.

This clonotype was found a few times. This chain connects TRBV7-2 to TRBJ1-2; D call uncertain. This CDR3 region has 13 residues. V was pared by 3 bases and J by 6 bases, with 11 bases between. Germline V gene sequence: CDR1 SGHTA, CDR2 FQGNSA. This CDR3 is CASSFRWGDGYTF. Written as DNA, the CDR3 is TGTGCCAGCAGCTTTAGATGGGGTGATGGCTACACCTTC. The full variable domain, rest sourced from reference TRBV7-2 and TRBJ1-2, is GAGVSQSPSNKVTEKGKDVELRCDPISGHTALYWYRQSLGQGLEFLIYFQGNSAPDKSGLPSDRFSAERTGGSVSTLTIQRTQQEDSAVYLCASSFRWGDGYTFGSGTRLTVV.

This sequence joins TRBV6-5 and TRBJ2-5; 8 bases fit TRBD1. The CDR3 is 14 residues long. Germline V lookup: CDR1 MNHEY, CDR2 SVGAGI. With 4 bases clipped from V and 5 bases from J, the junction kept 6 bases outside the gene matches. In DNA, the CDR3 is TGTGCCAGCAGTTTCCGGACAGGGAAGGAGACCCAGTACTTC. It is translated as CASSFRTGKETQYF.

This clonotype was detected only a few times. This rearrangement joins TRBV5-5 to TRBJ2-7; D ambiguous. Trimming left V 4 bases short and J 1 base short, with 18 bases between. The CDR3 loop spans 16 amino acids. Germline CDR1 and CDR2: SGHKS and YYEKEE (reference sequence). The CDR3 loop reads CASSRATEIFSYEQYF. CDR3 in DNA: TGTGCCAGCAGCCGGGCGACGGAAATTTTTTCCTACGAGCAGTACTTC.

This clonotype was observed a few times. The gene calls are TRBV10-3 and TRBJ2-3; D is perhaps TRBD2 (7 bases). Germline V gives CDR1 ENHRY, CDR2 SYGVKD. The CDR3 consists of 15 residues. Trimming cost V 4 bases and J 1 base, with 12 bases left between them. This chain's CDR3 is CAISGGLAGTDTQYF. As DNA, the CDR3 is TGTGCCATCAGTGGGGGGCTAGCGGGCACAGATACGCAGTATTTT.

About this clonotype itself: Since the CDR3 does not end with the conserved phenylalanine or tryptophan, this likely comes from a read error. The CDR3 is CASSQAGGSTDTQYL. Here the CDR3 DNA reads TGTGCCAGCAGCCAAGCCGGGGGGTCCACAGATACGCAGTATCTT. The gene calls are TRBV3-1 and TRBJ2-3, with 7 bases aligning to TRBD2. Germline loops: CDR1 LGHDT, CDR2 YNNKEL (reference sequence). The CDR3 runs 15 residues. The V segment lost 1 base and the J segment 2 bases; nucleotides outside the gene matches: 3.

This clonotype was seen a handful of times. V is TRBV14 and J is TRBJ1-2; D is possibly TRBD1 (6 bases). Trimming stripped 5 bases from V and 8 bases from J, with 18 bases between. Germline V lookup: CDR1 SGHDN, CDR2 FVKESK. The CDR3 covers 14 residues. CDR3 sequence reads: CASSARTTGYGYTF. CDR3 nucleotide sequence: TGTGCCAGCAGCGCGCGGACCACAGGGTACGGCTACACCTTC.

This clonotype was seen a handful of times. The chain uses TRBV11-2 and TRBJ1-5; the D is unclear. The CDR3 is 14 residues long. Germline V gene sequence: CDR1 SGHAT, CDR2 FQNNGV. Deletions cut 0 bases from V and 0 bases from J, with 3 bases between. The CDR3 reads CASSLDGSNQPQHF. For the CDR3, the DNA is TGTGCCAGCAGCTTAGACGGTAGCAATCAGCCCCAGCATTTT. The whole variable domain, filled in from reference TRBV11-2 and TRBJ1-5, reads EAGVAQSPRYKIIEKRQSVAFWCNPISGHATLYWYQQILGQGPKLLIQFQNNGVVDDSQLPKDRFSAERLKGVDSTLKIQPAKLEDSAVYLCASSLDGSNQPQHFGDGTRLSIL.

CDR3 bases: TGTGCCAGCAGCCAGGCCTATAGGGACAGGGCCCACAATGAGCAGTTCTTC. This codes for CASSQAYRDRAHNEQFF. The chain recombines TRBV14 with TRBJ2-1, with TRBD1 matching 9 bases. CDR1 and CDR2 from the germline V gene are SGHDN and FVKESK. The CDR3 is 17 amino acids. The ends lost 3 bases at V and 5 bases at J; junction bases unmatched: 11. Supplemented by reference TRBV14 and TRBJ2-1, the full variable domain reads EAGVTQFPSHSVIEKGQTVTLRCDPISGHDNLYWYRRVMGKEIKFLLHFVKESKQDESGMPNNRFLAERTGGTYSTLKVQPAELEDSGVYFCASSQAYRDRAHNEQFFGPGTRLTVL.

The CDR3 nucleotides read TGTGCCAGCAGTTTTGAATTCGGGGGGAGCTCCTACGAGCAGTACTTC. Its protein product is CASSFEFGGSSYEQYF. This chain joins TRBV27 and TRBJ2-7; 7 bases fit TRBD2. The CDR3 sequence is 16 residues long. Losses at the gene ends were 3 bases for V and 0 bases for J; bases not matched to a gene: 8. The V gene's germline CDR1 is MNHEY and CDR2 SMNVEV (reference sequence).

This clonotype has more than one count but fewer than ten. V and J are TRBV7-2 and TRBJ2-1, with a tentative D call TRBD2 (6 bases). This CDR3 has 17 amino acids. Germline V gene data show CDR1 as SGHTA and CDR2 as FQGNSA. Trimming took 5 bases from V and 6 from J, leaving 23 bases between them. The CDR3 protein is CASSHAGRGLITNEQFF. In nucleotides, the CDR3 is TGTGCCAGCAGCCACGCGGGGCGGGGCCTCATTACCAATGAGCAGTTCTTC. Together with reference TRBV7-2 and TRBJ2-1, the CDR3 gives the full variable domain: GAGVSQSPSNKVTEKGKDVELRCDPISGHTALYWYRQSLGQGLEFLIYFQGNSAPDKSGLPSDRFSAERTGGSVSTLTIQRTQQEDSAVYLCASSHAGRGLITNEQFFGPGTRLTVL.

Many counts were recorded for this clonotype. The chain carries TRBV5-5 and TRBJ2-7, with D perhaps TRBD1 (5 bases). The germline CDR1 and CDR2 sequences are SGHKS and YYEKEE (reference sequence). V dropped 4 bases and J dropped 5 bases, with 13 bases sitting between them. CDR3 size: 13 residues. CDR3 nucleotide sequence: TGTGCCAGCAGCCCCGGGCTCAGGGACGAGCAGTACGTC. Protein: CASSPGLRDEQYV.

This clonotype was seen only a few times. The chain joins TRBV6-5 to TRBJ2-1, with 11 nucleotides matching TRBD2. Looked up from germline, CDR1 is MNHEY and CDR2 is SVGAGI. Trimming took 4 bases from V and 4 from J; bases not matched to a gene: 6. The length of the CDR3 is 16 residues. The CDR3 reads CASSSTLAGGYNEQFF. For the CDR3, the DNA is TGTGCCAGCAGTTCGACTCTAGCGGGGGGTTACAATGAGCAGTTCTTC.

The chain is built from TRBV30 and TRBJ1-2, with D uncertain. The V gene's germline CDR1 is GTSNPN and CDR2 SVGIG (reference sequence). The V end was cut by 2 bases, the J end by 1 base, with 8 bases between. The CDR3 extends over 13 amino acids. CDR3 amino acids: CAWSKIDNYGYTF. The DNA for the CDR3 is TGTGCCTGGAGTAAGATAGATAACTATGGCTACACCTTC.

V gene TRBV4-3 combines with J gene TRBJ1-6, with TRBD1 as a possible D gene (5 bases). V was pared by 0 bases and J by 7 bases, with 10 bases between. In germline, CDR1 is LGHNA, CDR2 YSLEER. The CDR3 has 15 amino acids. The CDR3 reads CASSQDAWGNSPLHF. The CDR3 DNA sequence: TGCGCCAGCAGCCAAGATGCCTGGGGCAATTCACCCCTCCACTTT.

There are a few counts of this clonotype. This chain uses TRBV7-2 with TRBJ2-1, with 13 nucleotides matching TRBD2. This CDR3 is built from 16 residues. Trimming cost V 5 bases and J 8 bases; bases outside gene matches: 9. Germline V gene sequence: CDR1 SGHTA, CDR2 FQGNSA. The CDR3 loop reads CASSPRLAGGIHEQFF. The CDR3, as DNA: TGTGCCAGCAGCCCCCGACTAGCGGGGGGTATCCATGAGCAGTTCTTC.

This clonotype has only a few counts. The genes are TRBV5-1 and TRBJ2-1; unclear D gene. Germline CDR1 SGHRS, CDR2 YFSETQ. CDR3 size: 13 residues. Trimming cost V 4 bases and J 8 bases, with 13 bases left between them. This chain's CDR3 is CASSLRRLYEQFF. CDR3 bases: TGCGCCAGCAGCCTTAGGCGCTTGTATGAGCAGTTCTTC.